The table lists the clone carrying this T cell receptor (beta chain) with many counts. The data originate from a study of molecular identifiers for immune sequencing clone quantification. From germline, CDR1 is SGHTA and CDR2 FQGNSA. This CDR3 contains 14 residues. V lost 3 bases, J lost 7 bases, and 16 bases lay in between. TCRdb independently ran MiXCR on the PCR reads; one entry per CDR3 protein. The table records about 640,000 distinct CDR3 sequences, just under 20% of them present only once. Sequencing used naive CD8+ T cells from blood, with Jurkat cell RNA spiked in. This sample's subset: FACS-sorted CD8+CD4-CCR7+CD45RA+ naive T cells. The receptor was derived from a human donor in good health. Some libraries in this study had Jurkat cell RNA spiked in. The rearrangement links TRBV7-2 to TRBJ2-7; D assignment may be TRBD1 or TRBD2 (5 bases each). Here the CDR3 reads CASSFTGPSGEQYF. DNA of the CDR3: TGTGCCAGCAGCTTTACGGGGCCCTCCGGGGAGCAGTACTTC.